Following are 9 T cell receptor beta chains from one sample sequenced in a study of low-dose radiotherapy and immunotherapy resistance in tumors. A roughly 22-cycle PCR with a constant-region primer and V-primer adapter amplified TCRs. One entry per CDR3 protein results from TCRdb running MiXCR on the reads. The repertoire holds about 52,000 distinct CDR3 sequences, with approximately 35% as singletons. Documented time point: after trial treatment. Treatment given: LDRT plus nivolumab, ipilimumab, low-dose cyclophosphamide and aspirin (RACIN trial). Sequenced material: PBMCs, taken after low-dose radiotherapy plus immunotherapy. Receptors were obtained from a male donor with rectosigmoid adenocarcinoma.

This clonotype was seen ten or more times. The rearrangement links TRBV29-1 to TRBJ2-7; perhaps TRBD1 as D (6 bases). Germline loops: CDR1 SQVTM, CDR2 ANQGSEA. V lost 4 bases to trimming and J lost 3 bases, with 10 bases between them. The CDR3 covers 12 residues. The CDR3 is CSVGTEVYEQYF. In DNA form, the CDR3 reads TGCAGCGTTGGGACAGAGGTCTACGAGCAGTACTTC.

This clonotype was picked up many times. V usage is TRBV28 and J usage is TRBJ2-7, with 7 bases matching TRBD2. J gave up 2 bases and V 4 bases, and 2 bases lay outside the gene matches. The germline V gene encodes CDR1 MDHEN and CDR2 SYDVKM. The CDR3 has 13 residues. CDR3 bases: TGTGCCAGCAGTTGGGGGGGGGCCTACGAGCAGTACTTC. Its protein product is CASSWGGAYEQYF.

Concerning this clonotype: It is likely a read error: a sequence one base away is far more abundant. This sequence joins TRBV6-2 or TRBV6-3 and TRBJ2-7; maybe TRBD2 (6 bases). CDR3 length equals 15 residues. CDR1 and CDR2 (germline): MNHEY, SVGEGT. The DNA of the CDR3 is TGTGCCAGCAGATCCGGGACCGGGGGTGCCTACGAGCAGTGCTTC. Protein product: CASRSGTGGAYEQCF.

The chain links TRBV5-6 to TRBJ2-1; weak D call: TRBD1 (5 bases). The germline gives CDR1 SGHDT, CDR2 YYEEEE. The CDR3 has 14 residues. Between the trimmed V and J ends, which lost 5 bases and 11 bases, there was a span of 20 bases. The CDR3 DNA reads as TGTGCCAGCAGGGGCGCACAGGATCCTAATAAGCAGTTCTTC. It yields the protein CASRGAQDPNKQFF.

As concerns this clonotype: The junction departs from the called germline gene at one end, perhaps through a read error. The rearrangement uses TRBV5-1 and TRBJ1-1; 11 bases match TRBD1. Per the germline V gene, CDR1 is SGHRS and CDR2 is YFSETQ. The CDR3 sequence is 15 residues long. For the CDR3, the DNA is TGTGCCAGCAGCGAGAGGACAGGGGGCGCCTCTGAAGCTTTCTTT. Translation gives CASSERTGGASEAFF.

This clonotype was recorded many times. A junction boundary mismatches the germline segment, possibly from a read error. This chain uses TRBV7-8 with TRBJ2-1; D may be TRBD2 (6 bases). The CDR3 has 14 residues. Germline V gene data show CDR1 as SGHVS and CDR2 as FQNEAQ. CDR3 residues: CASSIAETSNEQFF. DNA for the CDR3: TGTGCCAGCAGCATAGCGGAAACTTCGAATGAGCAGTTCTTC.

The V call is TRBV12-3 or TRBV12-4, the J call TRBJ1-1, with D perhaps TRBD1 (6 bases). Trimming took 4 bases from V and 6 from J, leaving 15 bases between them. This CDR3 contains 14 residues. The CDR3 bases are TGTGCCAGCAGTTACAGGGAGGGTCAGGCTGAAGCTTTCTTT. Its protein is CASSYREGQAEAFF.

There are a few counts of this clonotype. The rearrangement uses TRBV14 and TRBJ1-1; D is ambiguous. CDR1 SGHDN and CDR2 FVKESK come from the germline V gene. The V gene lost 3 bases and the J gene lost 7 bases, with 6 bases spanning the gap. The length of the CDR3 is 11 residues. CDR3 sequence: CASSQRGEAFF. CDR3 in DNA: TGTGCCAGCAGCCAGCGGGGTGAAGCTTTCTTT.

Worth noting for this clonotype: A far larger clone is only one base removed, so a read error is likely. Because it lacks the conserved phenylalanine or tryptophan at the end, this CDR3 is likely a read error. The V gene is TRBV28, the J gene TRBJ2-7, with D possibly matching TRBD1 (5 bases). The germline V and J ends were trimmed by 5 bases and 0 bases, with 14 bases remaining between them. The germline gives CDR1 MDHEN, CDR2 SYDVKM. The CDR3 is 15 residues long. Written as DNA, the CDR3 is TGTGCCAGCAGTGTCGACAGCGTAAGCTCCTACGAGCAGTACTCC. It yields the protein CASSVDSVSSYEQYS.